The 12 T cell receptor beta chains listed next were all sequenced from one sample in a study of monozygotic twins with inflammatory bowel disease. TCRdb re-called the 5' RACE reads and catalogs CDR3 proteins one per entry, DNA excluded. The sample totals around 400,000 distinct CDR3 sequences. Sequences were obtained from blood. Source of these receptors: a human donor with ulcerative colitis or Crohn's disease, or a healthy co-twin of an affected twin (not recorded which).

This chain connects TRBV14 to TRBJ2-7; TCRdb lists TRBD2, though no DNA is available to test this call. CDR3 length equals 17 residues. Germline V gene sequence: CDR1 SGHDN, CDR2 FVKESK. The CDR3 loop is CASSQDGWEETSYEQYF.

The chain uses TRBV6-5 and TRBJ2-3; with no DNA, the TCRdb D assignment of TRBD1 cannot be verified. Germline CDR1 MNHEY, CDR2 SVGAGI. The CDR3 is 16 amino acids. The CDR3 spells CASRSGQGSPTDTQYF.

The rearrangement uses TRBV12-3 or TRBV12-4 and TRBJ2-1; lacking DNA, the TRBD1 call made by TCRdb goes unchecked. CDR3 length: 16 amino acids. The CDR3 here is CASSPGQGAAYNEQFF.

This chain uses TRBV6-1 with TRBJ1-6; TCRdb's D gene call, TRBD1, goes unchecked for lack of DNA. CDR3 size: 15 residues. In germline, CDR1 is MNHNS, CDR2 SASEGT. The CDR3 spells CASRGTGAFGSPLHF.

The rearrangement links TRBV4-3 to TRBJ1-5. The CDR3 is made up of 13 amino acids. The germline CDR1 and CDR2 sequences are LGHNA and YSLEER. CDR3 loop: CASSQDERQPQHF.

CDR3: CASSLGLRSSNEQFF. This chain uses TRBV7-6 with TRBJ2-1. In germline, CDR1 is SGHVS, CDR2 FNYEAQ. The CDR3 length is 15 residues.

This sequence joins TRBV18 and TRBJ2-1. The germline V gene has CDR1 KGHSH and CDR2 LQKENI. This CDR3 contains 17 residues. This chain's CDR3 is CASSPPVASGPYNEQFF.

This rearrangement joins TRBV4-3 to TRBJ2-4; TCRdb returns TRBD2, unconfirmable since there is no DNA. The germline gives CDR1 LGHNA, CDR2 YSLEER. This CDR3 has 18 amino acids. CDR3 protein: CASSQAPPGTSGFNIQYF.

V usage is TRBV7-1 and J usage is TRBJ2-1; TCRdb lists TRBD1, though no DNA is available to test this call. TRBV7-1 is marked as an open reading frame, function uncertain. CDR3 length: 23 amino acids. CDR3: CASSFSRLRGKTPPTHSYNEQFF.

The V gene is TRBV6-4, the J gene TRBJ2-3; lacking DNA, the TRBD1 call made by TCRdb goes unchecked. CDR3 length equals 23 residues. Germline V gene lookup returns CDR1 MRHNA and CDR2 SNTAGT. CDR3 region: CASSRSQRGVQRVEGAHTDTQYF.

The chain employs TRBV4-3 and TRBJ2-5. The CDR3 contains 15 residues. Germline values: CDR1 LGHNA, CDR2 YSLEER. This CDR3 reads CASSRNRSPQETQYF.

The J gene is TRBJ2-6, the V gene TRBV29-1; with no DNA, the TCRdb D assignment of TRBD1 cannot be verified. Per the germline V gene, CDR1 is SQVTM and CDR2 is ANQGSEA. CDR3 size: 12 residues. CDR3 amino acids: CSVQGRANVLTF.